This TCR beta chain was recorded in a study of tissue T cells after allogeneic stem cell transplantation. Study conclusions and caveats: Anatomically similar tissues had similar TCR repertoires within each patient. Tissue-detected TCR repertoire was only partly captured by blood and spleen T cells. Shared clones across patients were few; motif clustering revealed tissue-specific shared signatures.

Noted time point: mouse harvest day 14 after allogeneic transplant. Each mouse received 10^7 T-cell-depleted marrow cells plus 10^6 splenic CD5+ T cells by tail vein. B6 (H2b) cells into BALB/c (H2d) mice; tissues taken at day 7 or 14. Repertoires were generated with immunoSEQ multiplex PCR, while TCRdb's copy carries only in-frame clones and drops some. The sample holds some 4,600 clones, approximately 45% seen once. Per the germline V gene, CDR1 is SGHSA and CDR2 is FRNQAP. The V and J ends lost 5 bases and 5 bases, in that order; junction bases with no gene match: 4. The CDR3 is 13 amino acids. In the case of this clone: The antigen is unknown. Gene names are mouse gene names. The read ends 1 residue before the CDR3 terminus; that terminus is restored from the germline J gene.

The rearrangement links TRBV16 to TRBJ2-5, with 7 bases aligning to TRBD2. Material: lymph node tissue. The source is a female BALB/c mouse given C57BL/6 T cells with graft-versus-host disease after an allogeneic hematopoietic cell transplant. CDR3 amino acids: CASSADWLDTQYF. CDR3 DNA (partial): TGTGCAAGCAGCGCGGACTGGTTAGACACCCAGTAC.